In its sample, the clone carrying this TCR beta chain was seen a few times. Its antigen is unidentified. This entry comes from a study of immune evolution from preneoplasia to lung adenocarcinoma. After pathologic assessment, macro-dissection selected premalignant or tumor cells for extraction. Produced via immunoSEQ multiplex PCR; TCRdb's table is partial and in-frame only. The data contain 14,000 to 15,000 clones, 81% of them singletons. Study outcomes and limitations: Highest clonality occurred in KRAS-mutant, not EGFR-mutant or double wild-type, nodules.

Germline CDR1 PRHDT, CDR2 FYEKMQ (reference sequence). The CDR3 sequence is 14 residues long. Trimming cost V 1 base and J 7 bases; bases outside gene matches: 6. The sequenced material came from FFPE minimally invasive lung adenocarcinoma tissue. This receptor was taken from a person aged 55-80 years with lung adenocarcinoma. The V gene is TRBV13, the J gene TRBJ2-7, with 8 bases matching TRBD2. CDR3 sequence: CASSLAGGPSEQYF. The CDR3 DNA reads as TGTGCCAGCAGCTTAGCGGGAGGGCCGAGTGAGCAGTACTTC.